This T cell receptor beta chain was sequenced during a study of T cells in localized non-small cell lung cancer. Findings of the study overall: Adjacent lung tissue had a median around 50 of the top 100 clones found in the tumor. One tumor region alone was sequenced, and heterogeneity therefore remains possible. An association was observed between higher blood T cell density and longer overall survival. Exceeding tumor, uninvolved adjacent lung had the highest T cell clonality.

Libraries were prepared by immunoSEQ multiplex PCR; TCRdb keeps only in-frame clonotypes and omits some of them. The profile shows over 10,000 clones, around four fifths of them singletons. The V gene's germline CDR1 is ENHRY and CDR2 SYGVKD. The CDR3 length is 13 residues. Losses at the gene ends were 5 bases for V and 5 bases for J; bases not matched to a gene: 5. As to this clone: Its antigen is still unknown.

The chain carries TRBV10-3 and TRBJ1-1; 7 nucleotides align to TRBD1. The sequence came from a male donor at least 60 years old with stage I lung adenocarcinoma. Sequencing was performed on peripheral blood, taken before any cancer treatment. The DNA of the CDR3 is TGTGCCATCAGTAGGGGGCAGGATACTGAAGCTTTCTTT. Protein product: CAISRGQDTEAFF.